This passage covers 32 T cell receptor beta chains from one sample sequenced in a study of blood T cells in healthy people across ages. Alongside a J-beta primer mix, a sample-barcoded 5' primer served in a second PCR lasting roughly 6 to 11 cycles. TCRdb fed the 5' RACE reads into MiXCR, producing one record per CDR3 protein. Here the sample spans hundreds of thousands of distinct CDR3 sequences, roughly 31% being singletons. Sample: blood. All receptors derive from a woman over 75 in good health.

With regard to this clonotype: The junction departs from the called germline gene at one end, perhaps through a read error. V and J are TRBV7-2 and TRBJ2-7; D gene ambiguous. This CDR3 comprises 14 residues. The germline gives CDR1 SGHTA, CDR2 FQGNSA. The CDR3 nucleotides read TGTGCCGGCAGCTTAGGCCCCGGAACCTACGAGCAGTACTTC. Its protein is CAGSLGPGTYEQYF. The full variable domain, in which reference TRBV7-2 and TRBJ2-7 provide the parts outside the CDR3, is GAGVSQSPSNKVTEKGKDVELRCDPISGHTALYWYRQSLGQGLEFLIYFQGNSAPDKSGLPSDRFSAERTGGSVSTLTIQRTQQEDSAVYLCAGSLGPGTYEQYFGPGTRLTVT.

The sample holds many counts of this clonotype. Possible read error: a much larger clone is one base away. V gene TRBV20-1 combines with J gene TRBJ2-5; the match to TRBD2 covers 7 bases. Trimming removed 3 bases from V and 11 bases from J; junction bases left unmatched: 15. The V gene's germline CDR1 is DFQATT and CDR2 SNEGSKA (reference sequence). There are 14 residues in the CDR3. The CDR3 bases are TGCAGTGCTAGTCCTCGACTAGCTTACAATGAGCAGTACTTC. As protein: CSASPRLAYNEQYF.

This clonotype was recorded at least ten times. The chain links TRBV20-1 to TRBJ2-4; D may correspond to TRBD1 or TRBD2 (5 bases each). Germline V gene lookup returns CDR1 DFQATT and CDR2 SNEGSKA (reference sequence). This CDR3 is 14 amino acids long. V shed 7 bases and J shed 7 bases, with 20 bases lying between them. CDR3 DNA: TGCAGTGGTCGGGTTCAGGGACGGATTAACATTCAGTACTTC. Amino acids: CSGRVQGRINIQYF.

Ten or more counts support this clonotype. This chain joins TRBV5-6 and TRBJ2-3; tentatively, D is TRBD1 (6 bases). The germline CDR1 and CDR2 sequences are SGHDT and YYEEEE. This CDR3 contains 15 residues. Between the trimmed V and J ends, which lost 3 bases and 4 bases, there was a span of 15 bases. CDR3 in amino acids: CASSSGLTGSDTQYF. DNA for the CDR3: TGTGCCAGCAGCTCGGGATTGACAGGTTCAGATACGCAGTATTTT.

V gene TRBV11-2 combines with J gene TRBJ2-7; possibly TRBD1 or TRBD2 for D (6 bases each). This CDR3 is 15 amino acids long. CDR1 is SGHAT, CDR2 FQNNGV, per germline. V gave up 2 bases and J gave up 3 bases, with 14 bases separating them. The CDR3 loop reads CASSLRGGNFYEQYF. The CDR3, as DNA: TGTGCCAGCAGCTTACGAGGGGGGAACTTCTACGAGCAGTACTTC.

This clonotype came up many times. This chain connects TRBV30 to TRBJ1-2, with no clear D. CDR3 length equals 16 residues. The germline gives CDR1 GTSNPN, CDR2 SVGIG (reference sequence). Trimming took off 2 bases at V and 0 bases at J, with 16 bases between the two ends. In DNA form, the CDR3 reads TGTGCCTGGAGTCGACAAACCCGTCCGACTAACTATGGCTACACCTTC. Encoded protein: CAWSRQTRPTNYGYTF.

This sequence joins TRBV21-1 and TRBJ2-4; TRBD1, as called in the table, went unchecked against the DNA. TRBV21-1 is a known pseudogene. The CDR3 is 16 residues long. This chain's CDR3 is CASSSRQGVSKNIQYF. CDR3 DNA: TGTGCCAGCAGCAGCCGACAGGGGGTTTCCAAAAACATTCAGTACTTC.

The gene calls are TRBV6-6 and TRBJ2-5; D uncertain. Trimming removed 3 bases at V and 2 bases at J, with 10 bases between. The germline CDR1 and CDR2 sequences are MNHNY and SVGAGI (reference sequence). This CDR3 region has 14 residues. The CDR3 DNA sequence: TGTGCCAGCAGTTATAATAGGCAGCAAGAGACCCAGTACTTC. Protein product: CASSYNRQQETQYF.

This clonotype was observed at least ten times. The J gene is TRBJ1-2, the V gene TRBV7-8; D not certain. Germline CDR1 SGHVS, CDR2 FQNEAQ. Deletions cut 6 bases from V and 4 bases from J, with 18 bases between. The CDR3 loop spans 15 amino acids. For the CDR3, the DNA is TGTGCCAGCAGTCCTCAGGTTCCCCTGGGCTATGGCTACACCTTC. This sequence encodes CASSPQVPLGYGYTF.

In regard to this clonotype: A read error is possible here, since a much larger clone lies one base away. This chain uses TRBV9 with TRBJ2-1; D gene uncertain. The CDR3 runs to 14 residues. Germline CDR1 is SGDLS and CDR2 is YYNGEE. The DNA of the CDR3 is TGTGCCAGCAGCGTAGCTCCCGGTGACAATGGGCAGTTCTTC. It specifies CASSVAPGDNGQFF.

Comment on this clonotype: A read error may explain this, as a much larger clone is one base away. The chain has TRBV29-1 and TRBJ2-7; D is undetermined. This CDR3 contains 12 residues. Germline values: CDR1 SQVTM, CDR2 ANQGSEA. CDR3 sequence reads: CSGEDNAYEQYF. CDR3 coding DNA: TGCAGCGGTGAAGATAATGCCTACGAGCAGTACTTC.

This clonotype was detected only once. The DNA of the CDR3 is TGTGCCAGCAGTTTGATTGGGCGCACATACGAGCAGTACTTC. Encoded protein: CASSLIGRTYEQYF. This chain joins TRBV12-3 or TRBV12-4 and TRBJ2-7, with D unclear. Trimming left V 3 bases short and J 4 bases short, with 13 bases between. This CDR3 is built from 14 residues.

This clonotype was recorded many times. The chain recombines TRBV2 with TRBJ2-1; D ambiguous. Germline V CDR1 and CDR2: SNHLY, FYNNEI. Deletions cut 2 bases from V and 8 bases from J, with 13 bases between. The CDR3 extends over 14 amino acids. Here the CDR3 reads CASSESPGPHEQFF. CDR3 sequence (DNA): TGTGCCAGCAGTGAATCTCCGGGTCCGCATGAGCAGTTCTTC.

Remarks on this clonotype: A much larger clone differs from this one at a single base, so this may be a read error. CDR3 sequence: CASGQGLLYGHTF. The DNA of the CDR3 is TGTGCCAGTGGACAGGGGCTCCTCTATGGCCACACCTTC. The V call is TRBV6-5, the J call TRBJ1-2; 9 positions match TRBD1. Germline CDR1 reads MNHEY; CDR2 reads SVGAGI. The CDR3 totals 13 residues.

This clonotype was seen a few times. CDR3 DNA: TGTGCCAGCAGCGGCTCCGGGGTGGGGAGGGATACGCAGTATTTT. Translation: CASSGSGVGRDTQYF. The chain employs TRBV9 and TRBJ2-3; tentative D call: TRBD2 (6 bases). V shed 3 bases and J shed 6 bases, with 17 bases lying between them. The germline gives CDR1 SGDLS, CDR2 YYNGEE. The length of the CDR3 is 15 residues.

This clonotype was seen only a few times. V gene TRBV12-3 or TRBV12-4 combines with J gene TRBJ1-2; D possibly corresponds to TRBD1 (6 bases). The CDR3 runs to 11 residues. V lost 2 bases, J lost 14 bases, and 12 bases lay in between. The CDR3 is CASSLQGRETF. The CDR3 DNA reads as TGTGCCAGCAGTTTACAGGGGAGGGAAACCTTC.

Note on this clonotype: This may be a read error: a much more frequent sequence differs by one nucleotide. This chain links TRBV7-2 with TRBJ1-5; a possible D gene is TRBD1 (5 bases). Trimming removed 2 bases at V and 2 bases at J, with 10 bases between. Germline CDR1 is SGHTA and CDR2 is FQGNSA. The CDR3 is 15 amino acids. This CDR3 reads CTSSLQGVGNQPQHF. The CDR3 DNA is TGTACCAGCAGCTTACAGGGAGTGGGCAATCAGCCCCAGCATTTT.

About this clonotype: With a much larger clone just one base away, this may be a read error. CDR3 nucleotides: TGTGCCAGCAGTTGCTCCCGGACGACACGCAGCGCCTACGAGCAGTACTTC. Amino acids: CASSCSRTTRSAYEQYF. The V and J genes are TRBV6-2 or TRBV6-3 and TRBJ2-7; D is undetermined. The CDR3 is 17 amino acids. Trimming stripped 4 bases from V and 2 bases from J, with 21 bases between. Germline values: CDR1 MNHEY, CDR2 SVGEGT.

The V call is TRBV7-6, the J call TRBJ2-3; possible D gene TRBD1, 5 bases. CDR1 and CDR2 (germline): SGHVS, FNYEAQ. With 2 bases removed from V and 0 bases from J, the gap between germline ends came to 12 bases. This CDR3 contains 16 residues. The CDR3 reads CASSLIGPGSTDTQYF. In nucleotides, the CDR3 is TGTGCCAGCAGCTTAATTGGGCCAGGGAGCACAGATACGCAGTATTTT.

Many counts were recorded for this clonotype. The J gene is TRBJ2-7, the V gene TRBV20-1; maybe TRBD1 (7 bases). This CDR3 is built from 15 residues. With 0 bases removed from V and 6 bases from J, the gap between germline ends came to 18 bases. The germline CDR1 and CDR2 sequences are DFQATT and SNEGSKA (reference sequence). CDR3 sequence reads: CSARDPRGTESEQYF. The DNA of the CDR3 is TGCAGTGCTAGAGATCCCCGCGGGACAGAGAGCGAGCAGTACTTC.

This chain uses TRBV30 with TRBJ1-2, with TRBD1 as a possible D gene (6 bases). CDR1 and CDR2 (germline): GTSNPN, SVGIG (reference sequence). Trimming took 0 bases from V and 4 from J, leaving 9 bases between them. The CDR3 is made up of 13 amino acids. Here the CDR3 reads CAWSVSGAYGYTF. The DNA of the CDR3 is TGTGCCTGGAGTGTCTCGGGGGCCTATGGCTACACCTTC.

This clonotype was picked up many times. The chain recombines TRBV24-1 with TRBJ2-5; D not resolved. The CDR3 has 11 residues. Germline V gives CDR1 KGHDR, CDR2 SFDVKD. V lost 4 bases to trimming and J lost 4 bases, with 3 bases between them. The CDR3 sequence is CATSDLETQYF. CDR3 DNA sequence: TGTGCCACCAGTGACTTAGAGACCCAGTACTTC.

This clonotype was seen many times. The genes are TRBV2 and TRBJ2-4, with TRBD1 matching over 8 bases. In germline, CDR1 is SNHLY, CDR2 FYNNEI. V lost 5 bases to trimming and J lost 8 bases; unmatched junction nucleotides: 5. CDR3 length equals 13 residues. CDR3 DNA sequence: TGTGCCAGCAGTTCAGGGGGCAAGGACATTCAGTACTTC. Its protein is CASSSGGKDIQYF.

This clonotype was seen more than once but under ten times. Given a much more abundant clone one base away, this may be a read error. This rearrangement joins TRBV11-2 to TRBJ2-7; 12 bases align to TRBD2. V lost 2 bases to trimming and J lost 7 bases; unmatched junction nucleotides: 9. CDR1 is SGHAT and CDR2 is FQNNGV in the germline V gene. The CDR3 runs to 16 residues. The CDR3 DNA follows: TGTGCCAGCAGCTTAACTAGCGGGGGGTATGGCAATGAGCAGTACTTC. Translating it yields CASSLTSGGYGNEQYF.

The chain recombines TRBV6-2 or TRBV6-3 with TRBJ1-5; D unresolved. The CDR3 extends over 12 amino acids. Germline V gene data show CDR1 as MNHEY and CDR2 as SVGEGT. The V and J ends lost 2 bases and 4 bases respectively, with 3 bases between them. The DNA of the CDR3 is TGTGCCAGCAGTTACCTTAATCAGCCCCAGCATTTT. Protein sequence: CASSYLNQPQHF.

The V gene is TRBV12-3 or TRBV12-4, the J gene TRBJ2-3, with 7 bases matching TRBD1. The ends lost 4 bases at V and 0 bases at J; junction bases unmatched: 7. The CDR3 is 16 amino acids. CDR3 residues: CASSSDREMSTDTQYF. CDR3 in DNA: TGTGCCAGCAGTTCTGACAGGGAAATGAGCACAGATACGCAGTATTTT.

In this sample, this clonotype turned up many times. The gene calls are TRBV25-1 and TRBJ1-6, with D possibly being TRBD1 (5 bases). The CDR3 totals 16 residues. The V gene's germline CDR1 is MGHDK and CDR2 SYGVNS. The V end lost 4 bases, the J end lost 7 bases, and 17 bases lay between the germline ends. The CDR3 loop is CASSAPLGVGNSPLHF. CDR3 nucleotides: TGTGCCAGCAGTGCGCCTTTAGGGGTAGGGAATTCACCCCTCCACTTT.

This clonotype was recorded at least ten times. The chain employs TRBV9 and TRBJ2-5; D gene uncertain. Per the germline V gene, CDR1 is SGDLS and CDR2 is YYNGEE. CDR3 length: 14 residues. V was trimmed by 4 bases and J by 4 bases, leaving 14 bases between them. CDR3 region: CASSPPAVSETQYF. CDR3 coding DNA: TGTGCCAGCAGCCCCCCGGCGGTTTCAGAGACCCAGTACTTC.

The chain combines TRBV27 with TRBJ2-5, with TRBD1 matching over 12 bases. Trimming at V came to 6 bases and at J to 11 bases, leaving 10 bases not matched to a gene. The CDR3 extends over 14 amino acids. Germline V lookup: CDR1 MNHEY, CDR2 SMNVEV (reference sequence). The CDR3 sequence is CASSRDRGRNEQYF. CDR3 in DNA: TGTGCCAGCAGCCGGGACAGGGGGCGAAATGAGCAGTACTTC.

Concerning this clonotype itself: Being one base from a much bigger clone, this may be a read error. J is TRBJ2-1 and V is TRBV5-1; a possible D gene is TRBD2 (5 bases). The last part of the DNA fits TRBJ2-7 better; the J call may be wrong. This CDR3 region has 13 residues. The V gene's germline CDR1 is SGHRS and CDR2 YFSETQ. CDR3 DNA sequence: TGCGCCAGCAAATACCGGGGAAACAATGAGCAGTACTTC. Protein: CASKYRGNNEQYF.

This clonotype has a count of ten or more. The CDR3 sequence: CASSLVPRRISGGDSEQFF. In nucleotides, the CDR3 is TGCGCCAGCAGCTTGGTGCCCCGCCGAATTAGCGGGGGGGACTCTGAGCAGTTCTTC. This chain uses TRBV5-1 with TRBJ2-1; 11 positions agree with TRBD2. From germline, CDR1 is SGHRS and CDR2 YFSETQ. V lost 0 bases to trimming and J lost 9 bases; unmatched junction nucleotides: 17. The CDR3 loop spans 19 amino acids. The full variable domain, with the rest looked up from reference TRBV5-1 and TRBJ2-1, is KAGVTQTPRYLIKTRGQQVTLSCSPISGHRSVSWYQQTPGQGLQFLFEYFSETQRNKGNFPGRFSGRQFSNSRSEMNVSTLELGDSALYLCASSLVPRRISGGDSEQFFGPGTRLTVL.

This clonotype was detected ten times or more. The CDR3 sequence: CASSERDRAYEQYF. In nucleotides, the CDR3 is TGTGCCAGCAGTGAGAGGGACAGGGCCTACGAGCAGTACTTC. V and J are TRBV2 and TRBJ2-7, with 9 bases matching TRBD1. The CDR3 runs to 14 residues. The junction had 2 bases not matched to a gene; V was cut back by 3 bases and J by 2 bases. In germline, CDR1 is SNHLY, CDR2 FYNNEI.